The present entry profiles one T cell receptor (beta chain) with its context. Its antigen remains unknown. Clones were read by immunoSEQ multiplex PCR, and TCRdb kept only the in-frame ones, dropping some. The profile shows 2,100,000 or so clones, under 97% of them singletons. This CDR3 contains 11 residues. Germline V gene lookup returns CDR1 WSHSY and CDR2 SAAADI. V was pared by 7 bases and J by 8 bases, with 9 bases between. This entry comes from a study of shared clonotypes between healthy human individuals. Study summary: Three plates each covered CD4 naive and memory; CD8 naive two, CD8 memory one.

Study results and caveats: Sample collection involved blood only; tissue repertoires are likely different.

The chain uses TRBV10-2 and TRBJ2-1; D uncertain. This TCR was recovered from a man younger than 30 in good health. Sequenced material: naive CD4+ T cells sorted from blood. As to subset: CD45RA+ positively selected. The CDR3 coding sequence is TGCGCCAGCACCGGAAGGGATGAGCAGTTCTTC. Translating gives CASTGRDEQFF.